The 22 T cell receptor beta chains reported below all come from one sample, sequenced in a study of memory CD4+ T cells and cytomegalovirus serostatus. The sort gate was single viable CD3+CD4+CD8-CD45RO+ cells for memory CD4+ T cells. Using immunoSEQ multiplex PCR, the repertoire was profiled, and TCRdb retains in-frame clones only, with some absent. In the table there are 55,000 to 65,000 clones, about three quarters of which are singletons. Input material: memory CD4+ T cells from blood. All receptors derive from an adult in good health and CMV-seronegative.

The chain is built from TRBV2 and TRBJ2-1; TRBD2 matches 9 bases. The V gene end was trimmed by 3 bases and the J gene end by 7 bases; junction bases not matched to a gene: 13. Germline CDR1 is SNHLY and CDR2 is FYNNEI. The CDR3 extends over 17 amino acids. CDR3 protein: CASSDRELAGGINEQFF. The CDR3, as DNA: TGTGCCAGCAGTGACAGGGAACTAGCGGGCGGAATAAATGAGCAGTTCTTC.

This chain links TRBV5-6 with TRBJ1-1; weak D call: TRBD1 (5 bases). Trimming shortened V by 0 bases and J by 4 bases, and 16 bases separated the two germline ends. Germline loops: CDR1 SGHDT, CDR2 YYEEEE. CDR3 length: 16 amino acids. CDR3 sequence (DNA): TGTGCCAGCAGCTTGGGGGGGATACGACCCGTCACTGAAGCTTTCTTT. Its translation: CASSLGGIRPVTEAFF.

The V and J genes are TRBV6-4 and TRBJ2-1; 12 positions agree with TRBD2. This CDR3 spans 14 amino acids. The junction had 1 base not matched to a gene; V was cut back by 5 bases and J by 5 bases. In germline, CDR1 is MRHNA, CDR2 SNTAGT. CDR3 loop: CASSWTSGNNEQFF. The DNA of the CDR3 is TGTGCCAGCAGTTGGACTAGCGGGAACAATGAGCAGTTCTTC.

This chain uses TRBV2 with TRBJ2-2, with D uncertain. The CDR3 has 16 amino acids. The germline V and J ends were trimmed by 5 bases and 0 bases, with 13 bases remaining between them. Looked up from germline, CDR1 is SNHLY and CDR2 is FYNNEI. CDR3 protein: CASSRGVPANTGELFF. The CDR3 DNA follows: TGTGCCAGCAGTCGCGGAGTCCCTGCGAACACCGGGGAGCTGTTTTTT.

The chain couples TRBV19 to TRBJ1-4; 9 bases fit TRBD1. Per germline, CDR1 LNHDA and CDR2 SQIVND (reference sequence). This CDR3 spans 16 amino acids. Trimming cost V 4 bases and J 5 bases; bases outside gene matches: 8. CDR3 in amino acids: CASSTYTGGANEKLFF. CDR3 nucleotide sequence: TGTGCCAGTAGTACCTATACAGGGGGCGCGAATGAAAAACTGTTTTTT.

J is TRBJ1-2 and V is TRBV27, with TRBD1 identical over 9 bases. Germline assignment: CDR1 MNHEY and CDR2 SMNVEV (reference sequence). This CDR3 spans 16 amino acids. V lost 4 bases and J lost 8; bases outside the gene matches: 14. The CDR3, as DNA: TGTGCCAGCAGTTCCGCCACCCCGGGACAGGGTTGGGGCTACACCTTC. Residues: CASSSATPGQGWGYTF.

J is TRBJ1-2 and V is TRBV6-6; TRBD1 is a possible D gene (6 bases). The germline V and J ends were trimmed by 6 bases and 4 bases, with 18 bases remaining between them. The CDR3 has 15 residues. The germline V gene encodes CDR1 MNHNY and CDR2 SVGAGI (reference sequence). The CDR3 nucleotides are TGTGCCAGCAGACCCTCACAGGGATCGGGCTATGGCTACACCTTC. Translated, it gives CASRPSQGSGYGYTF.

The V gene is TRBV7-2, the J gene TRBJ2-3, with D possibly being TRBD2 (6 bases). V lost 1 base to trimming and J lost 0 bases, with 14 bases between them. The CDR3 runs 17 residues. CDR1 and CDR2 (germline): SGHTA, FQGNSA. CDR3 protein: CASSLGRRGSSTDTQYF. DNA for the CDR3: TGTGCCAGCAGCTTAGGGCGGAGGGGCTCGAGCACAGATACGCAGTATTTT.

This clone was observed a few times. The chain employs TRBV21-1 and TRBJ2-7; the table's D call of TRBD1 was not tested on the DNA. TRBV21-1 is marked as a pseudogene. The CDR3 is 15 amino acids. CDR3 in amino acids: CASRTGVLPRYEQYF. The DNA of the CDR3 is TGTGCCAGCAGAACAGGGGTTCTCCCTCGCTACGAGCAGTACTTC.

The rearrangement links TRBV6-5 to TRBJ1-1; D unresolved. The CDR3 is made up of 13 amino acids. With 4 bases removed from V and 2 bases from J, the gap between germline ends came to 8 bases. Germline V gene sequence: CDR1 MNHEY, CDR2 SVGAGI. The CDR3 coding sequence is TGTGCCAGCAGTTCTACGGTTAACACTGAAGCTTTCTTT. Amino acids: CASSSTVNTEAFF.

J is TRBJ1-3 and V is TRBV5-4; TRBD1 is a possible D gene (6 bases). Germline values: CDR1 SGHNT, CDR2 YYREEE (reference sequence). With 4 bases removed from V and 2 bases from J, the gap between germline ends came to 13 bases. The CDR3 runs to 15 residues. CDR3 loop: CASSPQGGPGNTIYF. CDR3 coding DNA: TGTGCCAGCAGCCCACAGGGAGGGCCTGGAAACACCATATATTTT.

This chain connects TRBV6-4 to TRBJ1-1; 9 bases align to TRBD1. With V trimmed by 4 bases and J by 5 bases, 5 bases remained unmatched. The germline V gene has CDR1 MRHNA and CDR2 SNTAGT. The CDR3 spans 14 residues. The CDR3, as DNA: TGTGCCAGCAGTGCACAGGGGGCCAAGACTGAAGCTTTCTTT. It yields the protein CASSAQGAKTEAFF.

CDR3 sequence reads: CASSPAGTGDEKLFF. In nucleotides, the CDR3 is TGTGCCAGCAGCCCAGCCGGGACGGGGGATGAAAAACTGTTTTTT. This rearrangement joins TRBV28 to TRBJ1-4; tentative D call: TRBD1 (5 bases). The CDR3 runs to 15 residues. V shed 6 bases and J shed 6 bases, with 17 bases lying between them. Germline lookup yields CDR1 MDHEN and CDR2 SYDVKM.

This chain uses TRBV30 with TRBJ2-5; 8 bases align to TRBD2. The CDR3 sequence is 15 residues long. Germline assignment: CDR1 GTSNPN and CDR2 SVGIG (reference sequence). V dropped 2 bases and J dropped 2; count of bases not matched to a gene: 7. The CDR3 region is CAWSRELAVQETQYF. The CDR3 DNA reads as TGTGCCTGGAGTCGCGAACTAGCGGTACAAGAGACCCAGTACTTC.

For the CDR3, the DNA is TGTGCCAGCAGTTTTGATCCGGGACTAGCGGACCCCTACGAGCAGTACTTC. It encodes CASSFDPGLADPYEQYF. V usage is TRBV27 and J usage is TRBJ2-7; 11 bases line up with TRBD2. V trimming: 3 bases; J trimming: 2 bases; junction bases outside the gene matches: 9. Germline V CDR1 and CDR2: MNHEY, SMNVEV (reference sequence). The CDR3 loop spans 17 amino acids.

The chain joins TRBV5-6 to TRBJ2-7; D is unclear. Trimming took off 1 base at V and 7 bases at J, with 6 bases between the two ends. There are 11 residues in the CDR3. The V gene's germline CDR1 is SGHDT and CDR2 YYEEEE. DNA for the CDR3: TGTGCCAGCAGCTTGACTCAGGAGCAGTACTTC. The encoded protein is CASSLTQEQYF. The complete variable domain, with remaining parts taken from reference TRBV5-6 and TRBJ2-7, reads DAGVTQSPTHLIKTRGQQVTLRCSPKSGHDTVSWYQQALGQGPQFIFQYYEEEERQRGNFPDRFSGHQFPNYSSELNVNALLLGDSALYLCASSLTQEQYFGPGTRLTVT.

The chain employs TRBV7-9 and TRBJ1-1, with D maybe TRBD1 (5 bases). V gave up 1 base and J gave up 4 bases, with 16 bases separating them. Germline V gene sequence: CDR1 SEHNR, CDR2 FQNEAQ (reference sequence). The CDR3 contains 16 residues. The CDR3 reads CASSLEWGDWSTEAFF. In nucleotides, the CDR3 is TGTGCCAGCAGCTTAGAATGGGGGGATTGGAGCACTGAAGCTTTCTTT.

CDR3 bases: TGTGCCAGCTCATTTTCGACAGGATTTTCCTCTGGGGCCAACGTCCTGACTTTC. Protein product: CASSFSTGFSSGANVLTF. The genes are TRBV18 and TRBJ2-6, with TRBD1 as a possible D gene (6 bases). Germline CDR1 and CDR2: KGHSH and LQKENI. V was pared by 5 bases and J by 0 bases, with 17 bases between. The CDR3 is 18 amino acids.

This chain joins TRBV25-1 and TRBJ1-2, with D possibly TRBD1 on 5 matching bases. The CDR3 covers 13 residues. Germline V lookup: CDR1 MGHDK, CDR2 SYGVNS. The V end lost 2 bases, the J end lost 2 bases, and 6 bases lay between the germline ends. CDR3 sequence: CASSEAGNYGYTF. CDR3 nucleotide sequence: TGTGCCAGCAGTGAAGCAGGGAACTATGGCTACACCTTC.

CDR3 DNA sequence: TGTGCCAGCAGCTATGGGACAGCCTACGAGCAGTACTTC. It encodes CASSYGTAYEQYF. The V and J genes are TRBV11-2 and TRBJ2-7; 7 bases align to TRBD1. The length of the CDR3 is 13 residues. With V trimmed by 4 bases and J by 2 bases, 2 bases remained unmatched. Germline V gene lookup returns CDR1 SGHAT and CDR2 FQNNGV.

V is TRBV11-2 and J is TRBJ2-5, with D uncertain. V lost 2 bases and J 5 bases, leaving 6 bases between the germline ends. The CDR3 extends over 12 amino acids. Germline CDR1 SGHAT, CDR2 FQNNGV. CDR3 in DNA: TGTGCCAGCAGCTTATTTCGGGAGACCCAGTACTTC. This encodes CASSLFRETQYF.

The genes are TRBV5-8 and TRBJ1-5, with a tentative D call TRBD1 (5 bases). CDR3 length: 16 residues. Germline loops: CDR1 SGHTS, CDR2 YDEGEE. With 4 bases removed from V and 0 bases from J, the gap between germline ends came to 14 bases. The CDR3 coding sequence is TGTGCCAGCAGCCGGGGGGAGGCCTTTAGCAATCAGCCCCAGCATTTT. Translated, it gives CASSRGEAFSNQPQHF.